Presented here are 20 T cell receptor beta chains from one specimen sequenced in a study of blood T cells in healthy people across ages. Sample-barcoded 5' priming and a J-beta primer mix drove a second PCR of roughly 6 to 12 cycles. TCRdb re-derived calls from the 5' RACE reads in MiXCR, one entry per CDR3 protein. The data contain more than 1.4 million distinct CDR3 sequences, approximately 42% of them singletons. Specimen: blood. The source of these receptors is a woman under 30 in good health.

The V and J genes are TRBV2 and TRBJ2-4, with 7 bases lining up with TRBD1. The J call may not be correct, given that the DNA end is closer to TRBJ2-7. Germline V gene sequence: CDR1 SNHLY, CDR2 FYNNEI. CDR3 length equals 13 residues. The CDR3 nucleotides read TGTGCCAGCACCGAGACAGGGTATTACGAGCAGTACTTC. Translated, it gives CASTETGYYEQYF.

Comment on this clonotype: A much larger clone differs by one base, so this may be a read error. This chain uses TRBV4-2 with TRBJ1-2; 7 nucleotides match TRBD1. The germline gives CDR1 LGHNA, CDR2 YNFKEQ. The length of the CDR3 is 15 residues. The V segment lost 8 bases and the J segment 7 bases; nucleotides outside the gene matches: 16. The CDR3, as DNA: TGTGCCAGCGGAGGGATAGGGGGCTTATTGGGTGGCTACACCTTC. It yields the protein CASGGIGGLLGGYTF.

The chain carries TRBV12-3 or TRBV12-4 and TRBJ2-5; perhaps TRBD2 as D (5 bases). Between the trimmed V and J ends, which lost 3 bases and 2 bases, there was a span of 10 bases. This CDR3 is 14 amino acids long. The CDR3 DNA reads as TGTGCCAGCAGTTTTCGTGGCGGGCAAGAGACCCAGTACTTC. It codes for CASSFRGGQETQYF.

Worth noting for this clonotype: The junction departs from the called germline gene at one end, perhaps through a read error. Written as DNA, the CDR3 is TGTGCCAACAGCCTAGCGGCTAGCACAGATACGCAGTATTTT. Its translation is CANSLAASTDTQYF. The chain combines TRBV3-1 with TRBJ2-3; 7 positions match TRBD2. Germline values: CDR1 LGHDT, CDR2 YNNKEL (reference sequence). The CDR3 is 14 residues long.

This clonotype was observed a few times. The chain links TRBV5-1 to TRBJ2-3; no clear D gene. The length of the CDR3 is 14 residues. Trimming removed 6 bases from V and 4 bases from J, with 15 bases in between. Germline CDR1 is SGHRS and CDR2 is YFSETQ. The CDR3 sequence: CASTRTDPADTQYF. As DNA, the CDR3 is TGCGCCAGCACACGGACGGACCCAGCAGATACGCAGTATTTT.

V is TRBV20-1 and J is TRBJ2-7, with 9 bases aligning to TRBD2. Germline V lookup: CDR1 DFQATT, CDR2 SNEGSKA (reference sequence). Trimming removed 5 bases from V and 2 bases from J; junction bases left unmatched: 7. This CDR3 spans 14 amino acids. The CDR3, as DNA: TGCAGTGCTGCCCTTATAGCGGGGGCCTACGAGCAGTACTTC. Protein sequence: CSAALIAGAYEQYF.

This clonotype was detected many times. This chain uses TRBV6-6 with TRBJ2-1; 7 bases fit TRBD1. CDR3 length: 14 residues. V trimming: 5 bases; J trimming: 7 bases; junction bases outside the gene matches: 8. CDR1 and CDR2 (germline): MNHNY, SVGAGI (reference sequence). The CDR3 loop is CASSTGQLSNEQFF. The CDR3 nucleotides are TGTGCCAGCAGTACGGGACAGTTAAGTAATGAGCAGTTCTTC.

The rearrangement uses TRBV20-1 and TRBJ2-3, with a possible D match to TRBD1 (5 bases). The CDR3 has 14 residues. Germline CDR1 is DFQATT and CDR2 is SNEGSKA (reference sequence). The V and J ends lost 6 bases and 2 bases respectively, with 15 bases between them. The CDR3: CSASRVSATDTQYF. The CDR3 region has the DNA TGCAGTGCGAGCAGGGTATCGGCCACAGATACGCAGTATTTT.

The chain joins TRBV4-2 to TRBJ2-7; unclear D gene. The J call is doubtful: the DNA matches TRBJ2-1 better. The CDR3 extends over 15 amino acids. Germline V gene sequence: CDR1 LGHNA, CDR2 YNFKEQ. This CDR3 reads CASSQERRLPDEQFF. CDR3 bases: TGTGCCAGCAGCCAAGAAAGGCGGCTCCCAGATGAGCAGTTCTTC.

The chain has TRBV2 and TRBJ2-3; no clear D gene. CDR3 length equals 13 residues. Deletions cut 6 bases from V and 2 bases from J, with 9 bases between. Germline V CDR1 and CDR2: SNHLY, FYNNEI. CDR3 sequence (DNA): TGTGCCAGCAGGGGCAGCCCCACAGATACGCAGTATTTT. Translating gives CASRGSPTDTQYF.

The V gene is TRBV5-1, the J gene TRBJ1-4; D gene uncertain. V lost 0 bases and J lost 5, with 5 bases in between. The CDR3 length is 13 residues. Germline-derived CDR1 and CDR2 are SGHRS and YFSETQ. The CDR3 coding sequence is TGCGCCAGCAGCTTGGCCCTGAATGAAAAACTGTTTTTT. It yields the protein CASSLALNEKLFF.

The V gene is TRBV4-1, the J gene TRBJ2-7; no firm D call. The length of the CDR3 is 17 residues. CDR1 is MGHRA, CDR2 YSYEKL, per germline. With 0 bases removed from V and 7 bases from J, the gap between germline ends came to 22 bases. The CDR3 protein is CASSQESGRTANWEQYF. CDR3 coding DNA: TGCGCCAGCAGCCAAGAGAGTGGCAGGACGGCCAACTGGGAGCAGTACTTC.

This clonotype occurred a few times. The V and J genes are TRBV5-1 and TRBJ2-1; no firm D call. V was clipped by 0 bases and J by 8 bases, with 15 bases between them. This CDR3 is built from 15 residues. Germline-derived CDR1 and CDR2 are SGHRS and YFSETQ. The CDR3 protein is CASSLEWAGRDEQFF. As DNA, the CDR3 is TGCGCCAGCAGCTTGGAGTGGGCAGGTCGCGATGAGCAGTTCTTC.

The chain recombines TRBV12-3 or TRBV12-4 with TRBJ1-4; D is unresolved. V was trimmed by 8 bases and J by 12 bases, leaving 13 bases between them. The length of the CDR3 is 11 residues. In nucleotides, the CDR3 is TGTGCCAGCCAGTTGTGGCCTCAACTGTTTTTT. Translating gives CASQLWPQLFF.

As to this clonotype: At one of its ends the junction is not consistent with the germline gene, which may arise from a read error. The chain joins TRBV28 to TRBJ1-2, with D hard to call. CDR1 and CDR2 (germline): MDHEN, SYDVKM. The CDR3 is 11 residues long. CDR3 protein: CASILLYGYTF. The CDR3 DNA sequence: TGTGCCAGCATTTTATTATACGGCTACACCTTC.

The genes are TRBV12-3 or TRBV12-4 and TRBJ1-6; TRBD1 matches at 10 bases. There are 13 residues in the CDR3. V lost 7 bases and J lost 10; bases outside the gene matches: 4. The CDR3 region is CASKGTGESPLHF. The CDR3 DNA reads as TGTGCCAGCAAGGGGACAGGGGAATCACCCCTCCACTTT.

The CDR3 DNA reads TGCAGTGCTAGACCGGTTGGAGATTCACCCCTCCACTTT. Amino acids: CSARPVGDSPLHF. The gene calls are TRBV20-1 and TRBJ1-6; D remains ambiguous. The CDR3 spans 13 residues. CDR1 is DFQATT and CDR2 is SNEGSKA in the germline V gene (reference sequence). Trimming took 2 bases from V and 8 from J, leaving 10 bases between them.

This clonotype was recorded once. This chain joins TRBV20-1 and TRBJ1-4; D might be TRBD1 (5 bases). The CDR3 contains 15 residues. The germline gives CDR1 DFQATT, CDR2 SNEGSKA (reference sequence). V gave up 5 bases and J gave up 3 bases, with 16 bases separating them. This CDR3 is CSAYPFGGSNEKLFF. DNA for the CDR3: TGCAGTGCTTACCCCTTCGGGGGGTCTAATGAAAAACTGTTTTTT.

The J gene is TRBJ2-5, the V gene TRBV12-3 or TRBV12-4; 7 bases are a match to TRBD1. The trim removed 4 bases at V and 6 bases at J, leaving 5 bases unmatched. The CDR3 runs to 13 residues. CDR3 residues: CASSSDREKTQYF. Written as DNA, the CDR3 is TGTGCCAGCAGTTCCGACAGGGAGAAGACCCAGTACTTC.

This clonotype turned up a few times. This chain joins TRBV4-1 and TRBJ2-7; no definite D call. CDR1 MGHRA and CDR2 YSYEKL come from the germline V gene. The V end lost 3 bases, the J end lost 6 bases, and 9 bases lay between the germline ends. This CDR3 is built from 12 residues. The CDR3 reads CASSHVQGEQYF. The CDR3, as DNA: TGCGCCAGCAGCCACGTTCAAGGCGAGCAGTACTTC.